The 18 T cell receptor beta chains given below trace back to one sample, sequenced in a study of blood T cell repertoires in COVID-19. The assay was immunoSEQ multiplex PCR, and TCRdb's table has in-frame clones only and misses some. The sample carries under 150,000 clones, around three quarters recorded once. Specimen: peripheral blood. The receptor source for this set is a human donor in a cohort sampled during active COVID-19.

V and J are TRBV11-3 and TRBJ2-7; 7 positions agree with TRBD2. Germline V gives CDR1 SGHNT, CDR2 YENEEA. The CDR3 covers 15 residues. V was clipped by 5 bases and J by 2 bases; unmatched bases: 9. CDR3 sequence reads: CASSPRGAGAYEQYF. The DNA of the CDR3 is TGTGCCAGCAGCCCCCGAGGGGCGGGGGCCTACGAGCAGTACTTC.

This clone has just one count. This chain links TRBV5-1 with TRBJ1-4; the D gene is possibly TRBD1 (6 bases). V was trimmed by 1 base and J by 5 bases, leaving 9 bases between them. The CDR3 sequence is 14 residues long. Germline assignment: CDR1 SGHRS and CDR2 YFSETQ. CDR3 bases: TGCGCCAGCAGCTTGAGGACAGAAAATGAAAAACTGTTTTTT. Translating gives CASSLRTENEKLFF.

The chain has TRBV27 and TRBJ1-1, with 7 bases lining up with TRBD1. The CDR3 runs 16 residues. Unmatched junction bases numbered 10, after V lost 5 bases and J lost 1 base. CDR1 is MNHEY, CDR2 SMNVEV, per germline (reference sequence). The CDR3 DNA follows: TGTGCCAGCAGTCCGGCATCGAGGGGGCGGAACACTGAAGCTTTCTTT. Amino acids: CASSPASRGRNTEAFF.

This chain links TRBV7-9 with TRBJ1-1; D gene uncertain. This CDR3 is built from 14 residues. The V end lost 1 base, the J end lost 5 bases, and 11 bases lay between the germline ends. Germline CDR1 and CDR2: SEHNR and FQNEAQ (reference sequence). The CDR3 sequence is CASSLVAVGTEAFF. The CDR3 region has the DNA TGTGCCAGCAGCTTAGTGGCAGTTGGTACTGAAGCTTTCTTT. The full variable domain, its missing parts supplied by reference TRBV7-9 and TRBJ1-1, is DTGVSQNPRHKITKRGQNVTFRCDPISEHNRLYWYRQTLGQGPEFLTYFQNEAQLEKSRLLSDRFSAERPKGSFSTLEIQRTEQGDSAMYLCASSLVAVGTEAFFGQGTRLTVV.

The chain joins TRBV15 to TRBJ2-7, with D maybe TRBD2 (6 bases). This CDR3 spans 15 amino acids. Trimming removed 1 base from V and 2 bases from J, with 12 bases in between. Per germline, CDR1 LNHNV and CDR2 YYDKDF (reference sequence). CDR3 DNA: TGTGCCACCAGCAGAGGTGGGGGGTCCGCCTACGAGCAGTACTTC. Amino acid sequence: CATSRGGGSAYEQYF.

V usage is TRBV2 and J usage is TRBJ1-5; D not certain. Germline CDR1 is SNHLY and CDR2 is FYNNEI. The CDR3 totals 15 residues. V dropped 1 base and J dropped 3 bases, with 10 bases sitting between them. DNA of the CDR3: TGTGCCAGCAGTGAAGAGCAGGTCCCCAATCAGCCCCAGCATTTT. It translates to CASSEEQVPNQPQHF.

This clone was observed once. CDR3 DNA sequence: TGTGCCACCCGACGGCAGGGGATATTTATTTCACCCCTCCACTTT. Translating gives CATRRQGIFISPLHF. The J gene is TRBJ1-6, the V gene TRBV2, with D perhaps TRBD1 (6 bases). V was trimmed by 10 bases and J by 9 bases, leaving 22 bases between them. Germline CDR1 reads SNHLY; CDR2 reads FYNNEI. The CDR3 totals 15 residues.

This clone has only a few counts. The gene calls are TRBV7-3 and TRBJ1-1; TRBD1 aligns across 7 bases. V lost 4 bases and J lost 4; bases outside the gene matches: 6. Germline CDR1 and CDR2: SGHTA and FQGTGA. The CDR3 runs to 14 residues. CDR3 loop: CASSSGAGGTEAFF. CDR3 bases: TGTGCCAGCAGCTCCGGAGCAGGGGGCACTGAAGCTTTCTTT.

The chain has TRBV4-1 and TRBJ1-4, with 12 bases that match TRBD1. The CDR3 has 17 residues. J gave up 8 bases and V 2 bases, and 9 bases lay outside the gene matches. Germline CDR1 is MGHRA and CDR2 is YSYEKL. Here the CDR3 DNA reads TGCGCCAGCAGCCAATCCGGGACAGGGGGCGCGAGAGAAAAACTGTTTTTT. Its translation: CASSQSGTGGAREKLFF.

The chain couples TRBV2 to TRBJ1-4, with 7 bases fitting TRBD1. The CDR3 runs 15 residues. From germline, CDR1 is SNHLY and CDR2 FYNNEI. V shed 7 bases, J shed 0 bases, and the junction held 5 bases outside the gene matches. The CDR3 here is CASIRQGSTNEKLFF. The DNA of the CDR3 is TGTGCCAGCATTCGACAGGGATCAACTAATGAAAAACTGTTTTTT.

This clone occurred a few times. The DNA for the CDR3 is TGTGCCAGCAGCTTGTTTGGACAGGGGACAGATACGCAGTATTTT. It specifies CASSLFGQGTDTQYF. This chain joins TRBV5-4 and TRBJ2-3, with TRBD1 matching 9 bases. This CDR3 spans 15 amino acids. Germline V CDR1 and CDR2: SGHNT, YYREEE (reference sequence). Trimming cost V 1 base and J 3 bases; bases outside gene matches: 3.

V and J are TRBV3-1 (or the pseudogene TRBV3-2) and TRBJ2-7, with 8 bases aligning to TRBD2. The CDR3 covers 16 residues. J was trimmed by 5 bases and V by 0 bases; bases with no gene match: 9. Germline CDR1 is LGHDT and CDR2 is YNNKEL (reference sequence). The CDR3 nucleotides read TGTGCCAGCAGCCAAGAACGCCTAGCGGGCCGGAACGAGCAGTACTTC. Translation: CASSQERLAGRNEQYF.

CDR3 in DNA: TGTGCCAGCAGTTTAGGGGCCGGGAGGGCTAGAGAAAAACTGTTTTTT. Translated: CASSLGAGRAREKLFF. V is TRBV27 and J is TRBJ1-4; D perhaps matches TRBD1 (5 bases). This CDR3 spans 16 amino acids. Per the germline V gene, CDR1 is MNHEY and CDR2 is SMNVEV (reference sequence). With 2 bases removed from V and 8 bases from J, the gap between germline ends came to 18 bases.

This chain links TRBV4-1 with TRBJ1-2; D may be TRBD1 (5 bases). CDR1 and CDR2 from the germline V gene are MGHRA and YSYEKL. The CDR3 is made up of 16 amino acids. The V and J ends lost 0 bases and 7 bases respectively, with 18 bases between them. CDR3 nucleotide sequence: TGCGCCAGCAGCCAAGAACCGTCAGGGAGGTATAGTGGCTACACCTTC. Translating it yields CASSQEPSGRYSGYTF.

Only a few counts were recorded for this clone. V gene TRBV6-1 combines with J gene TRBJ2-3; weak D call: TRBD2 (7 bases). The V gene's germline CDR1 is MNHNS and CDR2 SASEGT. V lost 0 bases and J 3 bases, leaving 13 bases between the germline ends. CDR3 length: 16 residues. CDR3 bases: TGTGCCAGCAGTGAAGCTGTAGGGGGGGCTACAGATACGCAGTATTTT. Translating gives CASSEAVGGATDTQYF.

V is TRBV18 and J is TRBJ1-5; a weak D match, TRBD1 (6 bases). Germline V CDR1 and CDR2: KGHSH, LQKENI. The V gene lost 6 bases and the J gene lost 2 bases, with 14 bases spanning the gap. The CDR3 spans 15 residues. The CDR3 DNA is TGTGCCAGCTCCCTTGACAGGACGGGCAATCAGCCCCAGCATTTT. Residues: CASSLDRTGNQPQHF.

The rearrangement links TRBV2 to TRBJ2-1; 8 positions match TRBD2. This CDR3 is 17 amino acids long. Germline V CDR1 and CDR2: SNHLY, FYNNEI. The V segment lost 5 bases and the J segment 3 bases; nucleotides outside the gene matches: 12. For the CDR3, the DNA is TGTGCCAGCAGTCCCGGGGAAGCGGGGGTATTCTACAATGAGCAGTTCTTC. Its protein product is CASSPGEAGVFYNEQFF.

This clone was observed a few times. The chain couples TRBV5-4 to TRBJ1-6; 9 bases line up with TRBD1. This CDR3 has 14 residues. From germline, CDR1 is SGHNT and CDR2 YYREEE (reference sequence). J was trimmed by 7 bases and V by 2 bases; bases with no gene match: 1. CDR3 sequence: CASSLGTGNSPLHF. The CDR3 DNA reads as TGTGCCAGCAGCTTAGGGACAGGGAATTCACCCCTCCACTTT.